A selection of T cell receptor beta chains follows, all from one sample in a study of blood T cell repertoires in COVID-19. Clones were sequenced by immunoSEQ multiplex PCR, and TCRdb holds only the in-frame ones, with some missing. The repertoire holds 140,000 or so clones, under 90% seen once, with roughly 1.7% in the top ten. Sequencing was done on a sample of PBMCs or T cells enriched from blood (not recorded which). These receptors all stem from a woman between 18 and 29 years old who had been exposed to COVID-19. Each CDR3 is given without its conserved first and last residue. Each record gives: J gene, V gene, CDR3 protein.

j_call: TRBJ2-1; v_call: TRBV24-1; cdr3_aa: ATSDLLKDLVF
j_call: TRBJ2-7; v_call: TRBV29-1; cdr3_aa: SVEERDYEQY
j_call: TRBJ2-7; v_call: TRBV4-1; cdr3_aa: ASSERTVSEQY
j_call: TRBJ2-2; v_call: TRBV29-1; cdr3_aa: SVENARGELF
j_call: TRBJ2-1; v_call: TRBV2; cdr3_aa: ASSLPPAGSSYNEQF
j_call: TRBJ2-7; v_call: TRBV14; cdr3_aa: ASSQWKGQGIFGQY
j_call: TRBJ1-2; v_call: TRBV6-5; cdr3_aa: ASSLDRVNYGYT
j_call: TRBJ2-3; v_call: TRBV28; cdr3_aa: ASSTSGVSTDTQY
j_call: TRBJ1-2; v_call: TRBV20-1; cdr3_aa: SANSGDGYT
j_call: TRBJ2-5; v_call: TRBV27; cdr3_aa: ASSLSRLAATETQY